These 12 T cell receptor beta chains came from one sample sequenced in a study of shared clonotypes between healthy human individuals. The data were produced by immunoSEQ multiplex PCR, yet TCRdb's version contains in-frame clones alone and is incomplete. The sample shows about 2 million clones, less than 95% of them seen only once. Terminally differentiated effector memory CD45RA+ cells were left out of the naive CD8 fraction, which was CD45RO-negative and positively selected for CCR7. The sample was naive CD8+ T cells sorted from blood. The receptor set was obtained from a man between 18 and 29 years old in good health.

The rearrangement links TRBV28 to TRBJ2-1; 9 positions agree with TRBD2. The CDR3 has 12 residues. CDR1 MDHEN and CDR2 SYDVKM come from the germline V gene. V gave up 8 bases and J gave up 4 bases; unmatched junction bases: 0. This chain's CDR3 is CASLAGYNEQFF. As DNA, the CDR3 is TGTGCCAGCCTAGCGGGGTACAATGAGCAGTTCTTC. The complete variable domain, with remaining parts taken from reference TRBV28 and TRBJ2-1, reads DVKVTQSSRYLVKRTGEKVFLECVQDMDHENMFWYRQDPGLGLRLIYFSYDVKMKEKGDIPEGYSVSREKKERFSLILESASTNQTSMYLCASLAGYNEQFFGPGTRLTVL.

V gene TRBV5-4 combines with J gene TRBJ2-5; D remains unclear. Trimming left V 0 bases short and J 5 bases short, with 5 bases between. The length of the CDR3 is 12 residues. CDR1 and CDR2 (germline): SGHNT, YYREEE (reference sequence). CDR3 region: CASSLGVETQYF. For the CDR3, the DNA is TGTGCCAGCAGCTTGGGGGTCGAGACCCAGTACTTC.

A word on this clone: Within the sample, other DNA sequences also encode this same CDR3. This chain links TRBV28 with TRBJ2-5; D unclear. This CDR3 region has 13 residues. V lost 6 bases and J 2 bases, leaving 10 bases between the germline ends. CDR1 is MDHEN and CDR2 is SYDVKM in the germline V gene. CDR3: CASSSPDQETQYF. In nucleotides, the CDR3 is TGTGCCAGCAGCTCCCCGGATCAAGAGACCCAGTACTTC.

The rearrangement uses TRBV9 and TRBJ1-1; 7 nucleotides align to TRBD1. V lost 3 bases, J lost 1 base, and 9 bases stayed unmatched. The CDR3 is 16 residues long. In germline, CDR1 is SGDLS, CDR2 YYNGEE. CDR3 coding DNA: TGTGCCAGCAGCGGCCACCGGGACAGCAAGAACACTGAAGCTTTCTTT. Protein sequence: CASSGHRDSKNTEAFF. Looking up the rest from reference TRBV9 and TRBJ1-1 gives the full variable domain: DSGVTQTPKHLITATGQRVTLRCSPRSGDLSVYWYQQSLDQGLQFLIQYYNGEERAKGNILERFSAQQFPDLHSELNLSSLELGDSALYFCASSGHRDSKNTEAFFGQGTRLTVV.

This clone was picked up one time. The chain uses TRBV10-3 and TRBJ2-2, with unresolved D. The CDR3 totals 16 residues. Germline CDR1 is ENHRY and CDR2 is SYGVKD. Trimming stripped 8 bases from V and 2 bases from J, with 18 bases between. The CDR3 sequence: CAIFRLEEGNTGELFF. For the CDR3, the DNA is TGTGCCATCTTCAGACTTGAGGAAGGTAACACCGGGGAGCTGTTTTTT.

The gene calls are TRBV7-9 and TRBJ1-1; D remains ambiguous. CDR3 length: 14 amino acids. Per germline, CDR1 SEHNR and CDR2 FQNEAQ (reference sequence). With 4 bases removed from V and 1 base from J, the gap between germline ends came to 10 bases. The CDR3 spells CASSYYTTNTEAFF. DNA for the CDR3: TGTGCCAGCAGCTATTATACGACGAACACTGAAGCTTTCTTT.

The chain links TRBV4-3 to TRBJ1-1, with D possibly matching TRBD1 (6 bases). V lost 0 bases to trimming and J lost 12 bases, with 17 bases between them. This CDR3 comprises 14 residues. Germline V gene data show CDR1 as LGHNA and CDR2 as YSLEER. For the CDR3, the DNA is TGCGCCAGCAGCCAAGATCAGGGGACCCCTGTTTCTTTCTTT. This encodes CASSQDQGTPVSFF.

V usage is TRBV19 and J usage is TRBJ2-2; perhaps TRBD1 as D (6 bases). The CDR3 has 15 residues. Looked up from germline, CDR1 is LNHDA and CDR2 is SQIVND (reference sequence). Between the trimmed V and J ends, which lost 7 bases and 0 bases, there was a span of 12 bases. The CDR3 protein is CASMAGTTNTGELFF. CDR3 nucleotide sequence: TGTGCCAGTATGGCAGGGACAACGAACACCGGGGAGCTGTTTTTT.

The chain is built from TRBV29-1 and TRBJ2-7; TRBD1 matches at 8 bases. The CDR3 spans 16 residues. Trimming cost V 0 bases and J 6 bases; bases outside gene matches: 13. Germline CDR1 reads SQVTM; CDR2 reads ANQGSEA. The DNA for the CDR3 is TGCAGCGTTGAAGATTTTGGTGCGGCCAGGGGGCTCGAGCAGTACTTC. It codes for CSVEDFGAARGLEQYF.

V is TRBV27 and J is TRBJ2-1; 15 bases line up with TRBD2. This CDR3 contains 16 residues. Germline CDR1 MNHEY, CDR2 SMNVEV (reference sequence). Losses at the gene ends were 6 bases for V and 7 bases for J; bases not matched to a gene: 7. The chain's CDR3 is CASRRTSGGAGNEQFF. The CDR3 nucleotides read TGTGCCAGCAGACGGACTAGCGGGGGGGCTGGTAATGAGCAGTTCTTC.

This chain connects TRBV19 to TRBJ2-7, with 7 bases aligning to TRBD2. Germline V CDR1 and CDR2: LNHDA, SQIVND (reference sequence). The CDR3 has 15 amino acids. Trimming cost V 2 bases and J 2 bases; bases outside gene matches: 6. CDR3 in DNA: TGTGCCAGTAGTATAAGCCTAGCGGACACCTACGAGCAGTACTTC. Its translation is CASSISLADTYEQYF.

The chain carries TRBV12-5 and TRBJ2-5; no clear D gene. Germline-derived CDR1 and CDR2 are LGHNT and FRNRAP. With 1 base removed from V and 2 bases from J, the gap between germline ends came to 8 bases. This CDR3 is built from 14 residues. Written as DNA, the CDR3 is TGTGCTAGTGGTTTGGGGGTGGGACAAGAGACCCAGTACTTC. Amino acids: CASGLGVGQETQYF.